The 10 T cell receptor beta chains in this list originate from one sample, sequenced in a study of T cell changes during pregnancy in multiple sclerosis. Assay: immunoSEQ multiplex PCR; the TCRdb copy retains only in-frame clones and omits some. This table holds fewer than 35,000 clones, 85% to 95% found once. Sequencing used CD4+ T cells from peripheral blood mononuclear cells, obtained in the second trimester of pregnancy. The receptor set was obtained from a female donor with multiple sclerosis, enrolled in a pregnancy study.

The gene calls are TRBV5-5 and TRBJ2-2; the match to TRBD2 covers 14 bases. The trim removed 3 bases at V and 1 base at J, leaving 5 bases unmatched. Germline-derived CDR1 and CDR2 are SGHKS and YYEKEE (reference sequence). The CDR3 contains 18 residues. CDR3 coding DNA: TGTGCCAGCAGCTGGCCCGGGACTAGCGGGAGGAACACCGGGGAGCTGTTTTTT. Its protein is CASSWPGTSGRNTGELFF.

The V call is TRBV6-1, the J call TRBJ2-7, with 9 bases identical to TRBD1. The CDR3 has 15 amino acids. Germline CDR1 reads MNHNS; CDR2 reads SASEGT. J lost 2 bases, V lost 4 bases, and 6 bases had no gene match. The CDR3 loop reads CASSVGQGFAYEQYF. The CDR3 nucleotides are TGTGCCAGCAGTGTCGGACAGGGGTTTGCCTACGAGCAGTACTTC.

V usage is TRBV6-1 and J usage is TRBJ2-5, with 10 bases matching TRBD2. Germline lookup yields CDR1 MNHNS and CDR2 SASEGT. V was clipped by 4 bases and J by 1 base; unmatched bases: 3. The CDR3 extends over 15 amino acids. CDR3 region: CASSASSGGQETQYF. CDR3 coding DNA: TGTGCCAGCAGTGCGTCTAGCGGGGGCCAAGAGACCCAGTACTTC.

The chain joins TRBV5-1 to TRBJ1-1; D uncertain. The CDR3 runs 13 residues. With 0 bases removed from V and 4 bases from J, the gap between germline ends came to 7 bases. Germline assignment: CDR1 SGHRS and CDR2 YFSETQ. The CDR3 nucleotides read TGCGCCAGCAGCTTGGAGGAGTTCACTGAAGCTTTCTTT. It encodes CASSLEEFTEAFF.

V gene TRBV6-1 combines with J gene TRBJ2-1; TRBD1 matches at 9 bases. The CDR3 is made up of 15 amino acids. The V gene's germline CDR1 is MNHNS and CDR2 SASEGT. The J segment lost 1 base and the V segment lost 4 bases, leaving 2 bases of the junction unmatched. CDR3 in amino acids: CASSGQGGSYNEQFF. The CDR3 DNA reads TGTGCCAGCAGTGGACAGGGGGGTTCCTACAATGAGCAGTTCTTC.

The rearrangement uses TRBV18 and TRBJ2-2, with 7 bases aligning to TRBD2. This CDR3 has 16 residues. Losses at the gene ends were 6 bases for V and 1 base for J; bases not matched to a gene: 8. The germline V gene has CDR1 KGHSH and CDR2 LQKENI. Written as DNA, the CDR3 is TGTGCCAGCTCCATACTAGCGCTAGAGAACACCGGGGAGCTGTTTTTT. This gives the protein CASSILALENTGELFF.

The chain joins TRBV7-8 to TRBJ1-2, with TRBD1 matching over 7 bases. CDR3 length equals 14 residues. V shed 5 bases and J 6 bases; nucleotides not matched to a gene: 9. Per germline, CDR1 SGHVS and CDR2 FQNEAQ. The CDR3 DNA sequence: TGTGCCAGCAGCCGAGCGGGCAGGGGGGATGGCTACACCTTC. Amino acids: CASSRAGRGDGYTF. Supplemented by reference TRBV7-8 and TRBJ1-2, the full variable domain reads GAGVSQSPRYKVAKRGQDVALRCDPISGHVSLFWYQQALGQGPEFLTYFQNEAQLDKSGLPSDRFFAERPEGSVSTLKIQRTQQEDSAVYLCASSRAGRGDGYTFGSGTRLTVV.

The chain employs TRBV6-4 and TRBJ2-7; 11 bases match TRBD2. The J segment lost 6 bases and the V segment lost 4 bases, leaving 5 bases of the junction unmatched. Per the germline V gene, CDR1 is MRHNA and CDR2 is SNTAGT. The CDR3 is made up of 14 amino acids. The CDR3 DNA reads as TGTGCCAGCAGTGTAACTAGCGGGAGCGGCGAGCAGTACTTC. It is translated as CASSVTSGSGEQYF.

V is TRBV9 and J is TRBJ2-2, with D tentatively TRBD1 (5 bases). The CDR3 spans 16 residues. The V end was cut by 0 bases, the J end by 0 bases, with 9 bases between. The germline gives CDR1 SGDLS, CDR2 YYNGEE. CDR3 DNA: TGTGCCAGCAGCGTAGGCAGGGCCTCGAACACCGGGGAGCTGTTTTTT. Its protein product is CASSVGRASNTGELFF.

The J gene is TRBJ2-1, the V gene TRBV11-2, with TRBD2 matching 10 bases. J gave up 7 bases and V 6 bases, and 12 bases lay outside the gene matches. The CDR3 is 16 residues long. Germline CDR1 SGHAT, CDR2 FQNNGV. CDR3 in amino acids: CASSPGTSVRRNEQFF. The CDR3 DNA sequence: TGTGCCAGCAGTCCCGGGACTAGCGTTCGGCGGAATGAGCAGTTCTTC.